One and the same sample provided the 23 T cell receptor beta chains below, sequenced in a study of T cell repertoires in ileal Crohn's disease. Produced via immunoSEQ multiplex PCR; TCRdb's table is partial and in-frame only. The table lists about 59,000 clones, 85% to 90% of them singletons. Time point here: neoterminal ileum biopsy at postoperative endoscopy, about 6 months after surgery. Sequencing input: ileal tissue. These receptors all come from an adult with Crohn's disease.

The chain recombines TRBV19 with TRBJ2-5; possibly TRBD1 for D (6 bases). V shed 5 bases and J shed 2 bases, with 15 bases lying between them. CDR1 is LNHDA and CDR2 is SQIVND in the germline V gene (reference sequence). The CDR3 extends over 15 amino acids. CDR3 nucleotide sequence: TGTGCCAGTAGTTCAGGGGTCAGGAGTCAAGAGACCCAGTACTTC. This gives the protein CASSSGVRSQETQYF.

The rearrangement links TRBV19 to TRBJ1-5; D call uncertain. The CDR3 consists of 14 residues. The V and J ends lost 6 bases and 8 bases respectively, with 17 bases between them. Germline V gene data show CDR1 as LNHDA and CDR2 as SQIVND (reference sequence). Here the CDR3 DNA reads TGTGCCAGTAGCGATCCCCGGGGTGGGGAGCCCCAGCATTTT. This translates into CASSDPRGGEPQHF.

In this sample, this clone turned up once. The rearrangement links TRBV6-5 to TRBJ2-5, with a tentative D call TRBD2 (6 bases). The CDR3 covers 14 residues. V lost 8 bases and J lost 5, with 18 bases in between. Germline lookup yields CDR1 MNHEY and CDR2 SVGAGI. Here the CDR3 reads CASGRGSRWETQYF. The CDR3 bases are TGTGCCAGCGGGCGGGGAAGCAGGTGGGAGACCCAGTACTTC.

The chain uses TRBV19 and TRBJ1-1, with a weak D call TRBD1 (5 bases). CDR1 LNHDA and CDR2 SQIVND come from the germline V gene (reference sequence). V lost 4 bases and J lost 7, with 13 bases in between. This CDR3 is built from 13 residues. The chain's CDR3 is CASSRRGSGEAFF. In nucleotides, the CDR3 is TGTGCCAGTAGTAGAAGGGGTAGTGGTGAAGCTTTCTTT.

The gene calls are TRBV11-2 and TRBJ2-5; 9 positions match TRBD2. CDR1 and CDR2 (germline): SGHAT, FQNNGV. CDR3 size: 13 residues. J was trimmed by 9 bases and V by 5 bases; bases with no gene match: 7. CDR3 residues: CASSPGPSGAQYF. The CDR3 DNA follows: TGTGCCAGCAGCCCAGGGCCTAGCGGGGCCCAGTACTTC.

The rearrangement joins TRBV5-1 to TRBJ1-5; D is possibly TRBD1 (5 bases). Trimming stripped 0 bases from V and 0 bases from J, with 7 bases between. The germline gives CDR1 SGHRS, CDR2 YFSETQ. The CDR3 consists of 15 residues. The CDR3 reads CASSLGQGSNQPQHF. In nucleotides, the CDR3 is TGCGCCAGCAGCTTGGGGCAGGGTAGCAATCAGCCCCAGCATTTT.

This rearrangement joins TRBV5-4 to TRBJ1-2, with a weak D call TRBD1 (6 bases). With 4 bases removed from V and 4 bases from J, the gap between germline ends came to 17 bases. The CDR3 contains 15 residues. Germline loops: CDR1 SGHNT, CDR2 YYREEE (reference sequence). The CDR3 DNA reads as TGTGCCAGCAGCGCTGGGGGCGAGGGCGGCTATGGCTACACCTTC. Translated, it gives CASSAGGEGGYGYTF.

The V call is TRBV19, the J call TRBJ2-7, with 8 bases that match TRBD2. There are 15 residues in the CDR3. CDR1 LNHDA and CDR2 SQIVND come from the germline V gene (reference sequence). V was clipped by 2 bases and J by 1 base; unmatched bases: 4. CDR3 amino acids: CASSILSSGSYEQYF. For the CDR3, the DNA is TGTGCCAGTAGTATATTGTCTAGCGGGTCCTACGAGCAGTACTTC. Full variable domain (remainder filled in from reference TRBV19 and TRBJ2-7): DGGITQSPKYLFRKEGQNVTLSCEQNLNHDAMYWYRQDPGQGLRLIYYSQIVNDFQKGDIAEGYSVSREKKESFPLTVTSAQKNPTAFYLCASSILSSGSYEQYFGPGTRLTVT.

The gene calls are TRBV30 and TRBJ2-7; 8 positions match TRBD1. V shed 0 bases and J 5 bases; nucleotides not matched to a gene: 12. Germline loops: CDR1 GTSNPN, CDR2 SVGIG (reference sequence). This CDR3 region has 16 residues. The CDR3 loop is CAWSVLSGGLLNEQYF. CDR3 nucleotides: TGTGCCTGGAGTGTACTTTCAGGGGGCCTCTTGAACGAGCAGTACTTC.

The chain recombines TRBV25-1 with TRBJ1-1; weak D call: TRBD1 (5 bases). The V end lost 2 bases, the J end lost 4 bases, and 11 bases lay between the germline ends. The CDR3 extends over 14 amino acids. Germline assignment: CDR1 MGHDK and CDR2 SYGVNS. The CDR3: CASSEGGWTTEAFF. The CDR3 DNA sequence: TGTGCCAGCAGTGAAGGGGGGTGGACCACTGAAGCTTTCTTT.

The chain employs TRBV9 and TRBJ1-2; the D is unclear. Trimming removed 0 bases from V and 3 bases from J, with 9 bases in between. The CDR3 is 14 amino acids. Germline V gives CDR1 SGDLS, CDR2 YYNGEE. This CDR3 is CASSVAGSDYGYTF. The CDR3 DNA is TGTGCCAGCAGCGTAGCGGGTTCTGACTATGGCTACACCTTC.

The chain employs TRBV2 and TRBJ1-1; weak D call: TRBD1 (6 bases). Germline V CDR1 and CDR2: SNHLY, FYNNEI. This CDR3 contains 15 residues. The V end was cut by 5 bases, the J end by 0 bases, with 13 bases between. The CDR3 loop reads CASSQDRRLNTEAFF. The DNA for the CDR3 is TGTGCCAGCAGTCAGGACAGAAGATTGAACACTGAAGCTTTCTTT.

The chain recombines TRBV5-4 with TRBJ1-2; no clear D. Germline V gene data show CDR1 as SGHNT and CDR2 as YYREEE (reference sequence). Trimming left V 0 bases short and J 8 bases short, with 8 bases between. The CDR3 is made up of 12 amino acids. The CDR3 DNA sequence: TGTGCCAGCAGCTTGGAGGCGCGGGGCTACACCTTC. Translated: CASSLEARGYTF.

This chain joins TRBV5-4 and TRBJ2-3, with D possibly being TRBD2 (5 bases). The V end was cut by 5 bases, the J end by 0 bases, with 10 bases between. CDR1 is SGHNT and CDR2 is YYREEE in the germline V gene (reference sequence). This CDR3 comprises 14 residues. The CDR3 DNA reads as TGTGCCAGCAGACCGGACTTTAGCACAGATACGCAGTATTTT. Protein product: CASRPDFSTDTQYF.

V usage is TRBV9 and J usage is TRBJ2-1; possibly TRBD2 for D (6 bases). CDR1 is SGDLS and CDR2 is YYNGEE in the germline V gene. V shed 0 bases and J shed 6 bases, with 16 bases lying between them. The CDR3 loop spans 16 amino acids. CDR3 nucleotides: TGTGCCAGCAGCGTAGCGGGCGGGAACCCACCCAATGAGCAGTTCTTC. Its translation: CASSVAGGNPPNEQFF.

This chain joins TRBV4-3 and TRBJ1-1; 10 bases match TRBD1. The CDR3 sequence is 18 residues long. Germline trimming cut 1 base from V and 0 bases from J; bases unmatched to any gene: 8. CDR1 is LGHNA and CDR2 is YSLEER in the germline V gene. CDR3 bases: TGCGCCAGCAGCCAAGGGAGTGTTGGGACAGGGGTGAACACTGAAGCTTTCTTT. It translates to CASSQGSVGTGVNTEAFF.

V is TRBV13 and J is TRBJ2-5, with TRBD2 matching over 10 bases. The CDR3 spans 17 residues. V lost 5 bases and J lost 1; bases outside the gene matches: 10. Germline CDR1 PRHDT, CDR2 FYEKMQ (reference sequence). The CDR3 here is CASSVALSGGAQETQYF. The CDR3 DNA follows: TGTGCCAGCAGCGTCGCCCTGAGCGGGGGGGCCCAAGAGACCCAGTACTTC. Full variable domain (missing parts from reference TRBV13 and TRBJ2-5): AAGVIQSPRHLIKEKRETATLKCYPIPRHDTVYWYQQGPGQDPQFLISFYEKMQSDKGSIPDRFSAQQFSDYHSELNMSSLELGDSALYFCASSVALSGGAQETQYFGPGTRLLVL.

The rearrangement joins TRBV5-1 to TRBJ2-1, with D maybe TRBD1 (6 bases). The CDR3 consists of 15 residues. CDR1 SGHRS and CDR2 YFSETQ come from the germline V gene. V was trimmed by 0 bases and J by 7 bases, leaving 14 bases between them. The CDR3 is CASSLDRDERNEQFF. CDR3 nucleotides: TGCGCCAGCAGCTTGGACAGGGACGAGAGGAATGAGCAGTTCTTC.

V is TRBV5-4 and J is TRBJ1-4, with TRBD1 identical over 7 bases. Germline trimming cut 5 bases from V and 7 bases from J; bases unmatched to any gene: 8. This CDR3 contains 14 residues. Germline-derived CDR1 and CDR2 are SGHNT and YYREEE (reference sequence). This CDR3 reads CASSRDRAGEKLFF. DNA of the CDR3: TGTGCCAGCAGTCGAGACAGGGCTGGTGAAAAACTGTTTTTT.

V usage is TRBV4-2 and J usage is TRBJ2-7; tentatively, D is TRBD2 (7 bases). There are 16 residues in the CDR3. Per the germline V gene, CDR1 is LGHNA and CDR2 is YNFKEQ. Trimming pared 6 bases from V and 6 bases from J, leaving 24 bases between. The DNA of the CDR3 is TGTGCCAGCAGAGACTCTATAGGGGGGGGCCCCTCCGAGCAGTACTTC. It is translated as CASRDSIGGGPSEQYF.

This chain joins TRBV10-3 and TRBJ1-2, with 9 bases lining up with TRBD1. J gave up 7 bases and V 7 bases, and 10 bases lay outside the gene matches. This CDR3 is built from 14 residues. Germline V gene sequence: CDR1 ENHRY, CDR2 SYGVKD. The CDR3 protein is CAITPRDREPGYTF. For the CDR3, the DNA is TGTGCCATCACACCCCGGGACAGGGAGCCTGGCTACACCTTC.

The chain links TRBV9 to TRBJ1-1, with 9 bases matching TRBD1. CDR3 length: 17 residues. Germline V gene lookup returns CDR1 SGDLS and CDR2 YYNGEE. V shed 3 bases, J shed 1 base, and the junction held 10 bases outside the gene matches. CDR3 nucleotides: TGTGCCAGCAGCGACGGGACAGGGAAGTTGGAGAACACTGAAGCTTTCTTT. It codes for CASSDGTGKLENTEAFF.

The chain uses TRBV30 and TRBJ1-1; D perhaps matches TRBD1 (5 bases). CDR3 length: 15 residues. The germline V and J ends were trimmed by 3 bases and 1 base, with 15 bases remaining between them. Germline CDR1 and CDR2: GTSNPN and SVGIG (reference sequence). CDR3 nucleotide sequence: TGTGCCTGGAGCTGGTGGGGGACTGAGAACACTGAAGCTTTCTTT. This gives the protein CAWSWWGTENTEAFF. Full variable domain (outside the CDR3, taken from reference TRBV30 and TRBJ1-1): SQTIHQWPATLVQPVGSPLSLECTVEGTSNPNLYWYRQAAGRGLQLLFYSVGIGQISSEVPQNLSASRPQDRQFILSSKKLLLSDSGFYLCAWSWWGTENTEAFFGQGTRLTVV.